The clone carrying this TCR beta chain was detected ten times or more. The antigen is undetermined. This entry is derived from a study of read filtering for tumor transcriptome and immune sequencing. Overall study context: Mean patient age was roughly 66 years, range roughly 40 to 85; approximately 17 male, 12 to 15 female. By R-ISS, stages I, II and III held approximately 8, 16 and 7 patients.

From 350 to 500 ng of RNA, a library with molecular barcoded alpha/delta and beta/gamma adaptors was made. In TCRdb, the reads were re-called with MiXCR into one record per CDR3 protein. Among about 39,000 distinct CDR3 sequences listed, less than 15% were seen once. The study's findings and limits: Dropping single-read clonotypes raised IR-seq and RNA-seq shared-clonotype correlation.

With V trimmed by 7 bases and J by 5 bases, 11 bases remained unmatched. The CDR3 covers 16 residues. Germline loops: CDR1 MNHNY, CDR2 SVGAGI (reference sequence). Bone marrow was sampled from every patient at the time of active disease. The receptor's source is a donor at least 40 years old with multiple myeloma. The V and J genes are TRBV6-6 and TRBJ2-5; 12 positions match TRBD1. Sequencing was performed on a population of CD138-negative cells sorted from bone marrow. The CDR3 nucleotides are TGTGCCAGCACCCCACCGGGACAGGGGGCAAGGGAGACCCAGTACTTC. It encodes CASTPPGQGARETQYF.